Presented here are 21 T cell receptor beta chains from one specimen sequenced in a study of regulatory T cells in long-lasting Graves disease. CDR3-region Arm-PCR and iRepertoire HTBI primers produced the TCR beta libraries. TCRdb processed the multiplex PCR reads anew with MiXCR; each CDR3 protein has one entry. The data hold 350,000 to 550,000 distinct CDR3 sequences, with approximately 15% observed a single time. Time point meaning: newly diagnosed GD, antithyroid drugs for less than 3 months. Construction of the TCR library relied on RNA isolated from PBMCs. Separately, the same data were catalogued under a study of T cells in Graves' hyperthyroidism and ophthalmopathy.

The specimen was peripheral blood mononuclear cells (PBMCs), collected at new diagnosis, from a patient treated with antithyroid drugs. These receptor sequences come from a woman between 50 and 59 years old with Graves disease.

The chain recombines TRBV5-1 with TRBJ1-5; D unclear. Germline V CDR1 and CDR2: SGHRS, YFSETQ. The CDR3 totals 16 residues. The V gene lost 0 bases and the J gene lost 0 bases, with 10 bases spanning the gap. DNA for the CDR3: TGCGCCAGCAGCTTGGGGGGTCACTATAGCAATCAGCCCCAGCATTTT. This sequence encodes CASSLGGHYSNQPQHF.

V usage is TRBV13 and J usage is TRBJ1-4; 9 bases are shared with TRBD1. Losses at the gene ends were 5 bases for V and 8 bases for J; bases not matched to a gene: 12. The CDR3 spans 16 residues. CDR1 is PRHDT, CDR2 FYEKMQ, per germline (reference sequence). The CDR3 DNA reads TGTGCCAGCAGCAACTACGACAGGGGGAGAGAGGAAAAACTGTTTTTT. Translated, it gives CASSNYDRGREEKLFF.

This clonotype was observed at least ten times. The rearrangement uses TRBV28 and TRBJ2-1, with D tentatively TRBD2 (6 bases). CDR3 length: 15 residues. V lost 2 bases, J lost 7 bases, and 15 bases lay in between. Germline-derived CDR1 and CDR2 are MDHEN and SYDVKM. The CDR3 coding sequence is TGTGCCAGCAGTTTAACGGGACCCAGCGGGAATGAGCAGTTCTTC. Amino acids: CASSLTGPSGNEQFF.

The chain carries TRBV30 and TRBJ2-7; the D gene is possibly TRBD1 (5 bases). The germline gives CDR1 GTSNPN, CDR2 SVGIG (reference sequence). V was cut by 7 bases and J by 0 bases, with 10 bases left in between. The CDR3 consists of 12 residues. The CDR3 DNA follows: TGTGCCTTCCGGACAACCTCCTACGAGCAGTACTTC. It specifies CAFRTTSYEQYF.

This clonotype was seen at least ten times. The rearrangement links TRBV28 to TRBJ1-2; D gene uncertain. The CDR3 runs 12 residues. CDR1 is MDHEN, CDR2 SYDVKM, per germline. V was pared by 10 bases and J by 3 bases, with 12 bases between. The CDR3: CATIGVDYGYTF. CDR3 DNA sequence: TGTGCCACAATCGGGGTTGACTATGGCTACACCTTC.

This clonotype came up many times. CDR3 loop: CSAKVLAAYEQYF. The CDR3 DNA reads TGCAGTGCTAAAGTGCTAGCGGCGTACGAGCAGTACTTC. The rearrangement joins TRBV20-1 to TRBJ2-7; 7 bases align to TRBD2. Germline CDR1 DFQATT, CDR2 SNEGSKA (reference sequence). CDR3 length: 13 residues. V lost 4 bases and J lost 4; bases outside the gene matches: 7.

The chain recombines TRBV7-9 with TRBJ2-5, with 7 bases identical to TRBD2. The CDR3 runs 14 residues. Losses at the gene ends were 4 bases for V and 2 bases for J; bases not matched to a gene: 4. Germline CDR1 and CDR2: SEHNR and FQNEAQ (reference sequence). Here the CDR3 reads CASSSLAVQETQYF. For the CDR3, the DNA is TGTGCCAGCAGCTCCCTAGCGGTACAAGAGACCCAGTACTTC.

Ten or more counts support this clonotype. This chain links TRBV18 with TRBJ2-7, with TRBD1 identical over 9 bases. After removal of 2 bases from V and 5 bases from J, the junction contained 4 bases not matched to a gene. Per germline, CDR1 KGHSH and CDR2 LQKENI. The CDR3 sequence is 14 residues long. CDR3 amino acids: CASSPRTGADEQYF. CDR3 coding DNA: TGTGCCAGCTCACCAAGGACAGGGGCTGACGAGCAGTACTTC.

This clonotype was seen at least ten times. The chain joins TRBV5-1 to TRBJ2-1; D ambiguous. The CDR3 sequence is 13 residues long. V lost 4 bases, J lost 2 bases, and 7 bases lay in between. Germline-derived CDR1 and CDR2 are SGHRS and YFSETQ. The DNA for the CDR3 is TGCGCCAGCAGCGCGGAAGCCTACAATGAGCAGTTCTTC. Translating gives CASSAEAYNEQFF.

This clonotype was detected a few times. V usage is TRBV30 and J usage is TRBJ1-5; perhaps TRBD1 as D (5 bases). The CDR3 length is 12 residues. Germline CDR1 GTSNPN, CDR2 SVGIG (reference sequence). Trimming removed 5 bases at V and 6 bases at J, with 11 bases between. The CDR3 nucleotides are TGTGCCTGGGACAGTTACGGTCAGCCCCAGCATTTT. This sequence encodes CAWDSYGQPQHF.

This clonotype has a handful of counts. This rearrangement joins TRBV20-1 to TRBJ2-7; weak D call: TRBD2 (6 bases). The CDR3 is made up of 16 amino acids. The V end was cut by 2 bases, the J end by 3 bases, with 20 bases between. Germline V gene data show CDR1 as DFQATT and CDR2 as SNEGSKA (reference sequence). The CDR3, as DNA: TGCAGTGCTAGAAATCCGGTGGGGGGAAACGTCTACGAGCAGTACTTC. Residues: CSARNPVGGNVYEQYF.

The rearrangement uses TRBV10-1 and TRBJ2-2; D may be TRBD2 (7 bases). Trimming left V 2 bases short and J 1 base short, with 20 bases between. The CDR3 loop spans 19 amino acids. CDR1 is WNHNN, CDR2 SYGVQD, per germline (reference sequence). CDR3 DNA: TGCGCCAGCAGTGAGATGATCGCGGGGGCTCAGGGGAACACCGGGGAGCTGTTTTTT. As protein: CASSEMIAGAQGNTGELFF.

This clonotype was counted many times. The rearrangement links TRBV7-9 to TRBJ2-3, with D possibly being TRBD2 (6 bases). This CDR3 is 15 amino acids long. V shed 1 base and J shed 3 bases, with 11 bases lying between them. CDR1 and CDR2 (germline): SEHNR, FQNEAQ (reference sequence). Here the CDR3 reads CASSLDLASTDTQYF. The CDR3 DNA reads as TGTGCCAGCAGCTTAGATCTAGCGAGTACAGATACGCAGTATTTT.

The J gene is TRBJ2-3, the V gene TRBV5-8, with 9 bases lining up with TRBD2. Germline assignment: CDR1 SGHTS and CDR2 YDEGEE. CDR3 length: 16 amino acids. Trimming at V came to 5 bases and at J to 4 bases, leaving 11 bases not matched to a gene. In nucleotides, the CDR3 is TGTGCCAGCAGACCAGCGGGAGCGGGAGGACCAGATACGCAGTATTTT. It translates to CASRPAGAGGPDTQYF.

V is TRBV19 and J is TRBJ2-1; D is ambiguous. V was shortened by 0 bases and J by 7 bases, with 16 bases between the two germline ends. This CDR3 is 16 amino acids long. Germline V gene data show CDR1 as LNHDA and CDR2 as SQIVND (reference sequence). The CDR3 region has the DNA TGTGCCAGTAGTATAGAGGCACCCATAACATTGAATGAGCAGTTCTTC. Its translation is CASSIEAPITLNEQFF.

This rearrangement joins TRBV19 to TRBJ1-5; D not certain. Between the trimmed V and J ends, which lost 6 bases and 0 bases, there was a span of 15 bases. The CDR3 spans 16 residues. CDR1 LNHDA and CDR2 SQIVND come from the germline V gene (reference sequence). The DNA of the CDR3 is TGTGCCAGTAGCAGCGGACGAGTTGATAGCAATCAGCCCCAGCATTTT. Its protein is CASSSGRVDSNQPQHF.

This clonotype was observed a handful of times. The genes are TRBV5-1 and TRBJ2-7; 11 bases map to TRBD2. The CDR3 length is 16 residues. Trimming removed 4 bases from V and 3 bases from J; junction bases left unmatched: 9. Germline assignment: CDR1 SGHRS and CDR2 YFSETQ. The CDR3 DNA sequence: TGCGCCAGCAGCCCAACATCGACTAGCGGGGTCTACGAGCAGTACTTC. Translating gives CASSPTSTSGVYEQYF.

This clonotype showed up many times. The chain employs TRBV3-1 and TRBJ1-3; D perhaps matches TRBD1 (6 bases). Trimming took 2 bases from V and 3 from J, leaving 8 bases between them. Per the germline V gene, CDR1 is LGHDT and CDR2 is YNNKEL (reference sequence). The CDR3 runs to 14 residues. The chain's CDR3 is CASSQYRVGNTIYF. CDR3 nucleotides: TGTGCCAGCAGCCAATACAGGGTTGGAAACACCATATATTTT. Together with reference TRBV3-1 and TRBJ1-3, the CDR3 gives the full variable domain: DTAVSQTPKYLVTQMGNDKSIKCEQNLGHDTMYWYKQDSKKFLKIMFSYNNKELIINETVPNRFSPKSPDKAHLNLHINSLELGDSAVYFCASSQYRVGNTIYFGEGSWLTVV.

The chain uses TRBV20-1 and TRBJ1-4; unclear D gene. Germline values: CDR1 DFQATT, CDR2 SNEGSKA (reference sequence). Trimming removed 1 base at V and 4 bases at J, with 7 bases between. This CDR3 spans 13 amino acids. The CDR3 nucleotides read TGCAGTGCTAGAGGACTTTATAATGAAAAACTGTTTTTT. Translation: CSARGLYNEKLFF.

This clonotype was observed a few times. J is TRBJ2-1 and V is TRBV18, with TRBD2 identical over 7 bases. Germline V CDR1 and CDR2: KGHSH, LQKENI. The V and J ends lost 3 bases and 4 bases, in that order; junction bases with no gene match: 3. This CDR3 region has 14 residues. The CDR3 here is CASSPGRQYNEQFF. The CDR3, as DNA: TGTGCCAGCTCACCCGGGAGGCAGTACAATGAGCAGTTCTTC.

In its sample, this clonotype was seen a few times. An end of the junction does not agree with germline; a read error may underlie this. The CDR3 region is CASSPELYYGHTF. Here the CDR3 DNA reads TGTGCCAGCAGTCCTGAACTCTACTATGGCCACACCTTC. The J gene is TRBJ1-2, the V gene TRBV12-3 or TRBV12-4; D is ambiguous. CDR3 length: 13 residues.